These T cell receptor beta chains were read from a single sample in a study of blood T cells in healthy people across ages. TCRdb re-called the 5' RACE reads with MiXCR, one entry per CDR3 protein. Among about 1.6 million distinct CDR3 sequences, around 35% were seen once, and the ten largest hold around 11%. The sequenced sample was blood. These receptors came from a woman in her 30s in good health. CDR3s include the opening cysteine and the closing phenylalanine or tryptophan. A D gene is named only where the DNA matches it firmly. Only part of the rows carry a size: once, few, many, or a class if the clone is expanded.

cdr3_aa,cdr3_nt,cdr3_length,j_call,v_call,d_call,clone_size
CASSLMGHPRGNTEAFF,TGTGCCAGCAGCTTAATGGGACACCCAAGGGGGAACACTGAAGCTTTCTTT,17,TRBJ1-1,TRBV7-3,.,.
CASSNDREYQETQYF,TGTGCCAGCAGTAACGACAGGGAATACCAAGAGACCCAGTACTTC,15,TRBJ2-5,TRBV25-1,TRBD1,.
CAISEPSSGAGRDTQYF,TGTGCCATCAGTGAGCCTTCAAGCGGGGCCGGGCGGGATACGCAGTATTTT,17,TRBJ2-3,TRBV10-3,TRBD2,.
CASSVMTSGLSNEQFF,TGTGCCAGCAGCGTAATGACTAGCGGGTTAAGCAATGAGCAGTTCTTC,16,TRBJ2-1,TRBV9,TRBD2,.
CASSRRAGPTSDTQYF,TGTGCCAGCAGCCGACGGGCTGGCCCGACCAGCGATACGCAGTATTTT,16,TRBJ2-3,TRBV3-1,.,few
CASRGGLFSSYNEQFF,TGTGCCAGCAGGGGTGGGTTATTTAGCTCCTACAATGAGCAGTTCTTC,16,TRBJ2-1,TRBV6-2/TRBV6-3,.,few
CSVESPAGGFEQYF,TGCAGCGTTGAATCCCCGGCAGGGGGCTTTGAGCAGTACTTC,14,TRBJ2-7,TRBV29-1,TRBD1,.
CASSDLGLNGELFF,TGTGCCAGCAGTGACCTAGGACTGAACGGGGAGCTGTTTTTT,14,TRBJ2-2,TRBV25-1,.,few
CASSPRTASSASEQFF,TGCGCCAGCAGCCCCCGGACAGCCTCTAGCGCCAGTGAGCAGTTCTTC,16,TRBJ2-1,TRBV5-1,.,.
CASSQVPGTSGIMAKNIQYF,TGTGCCAGCAGCCAAGTCCCCGGGACTAGCGGGATTATGGCCAAAAACATTCAGTACTTC,20,TRBJ2-4,TRBV3-1,TRBD2,.
CASSSDRESSYNEQFF,TGTGCCAGCAGCTCAGACAGGGAGAGCTCCTACAATGAGCAGTTCTTC,16,TRBJ2-1,TRBV5-6,TRBD1,few
CASSLEVSDEAFF,TGCGCCAGCAGCTTGGAAGTCTCCGATGAAGCTTTCTTT,13,TRBJ1-1,TRBV5-1,.,.
CASSQVAGTVQETQYF,TGTGCCAGCAGCCAAGTTGCCGGGACAGTCCAAGAGACCCAGTACTTC,16,TRBJ2-5,TRBV3-1,TRBD1,.
CSASRGGNPGNEQFF,TGCAGTGCTAGTCGGGGGGGGAACCCTGGGAATGAGCAGTTCTTC,15,TRBJ2-1,TRBV20-1,TRBD2,.
CASSSNYNSPLHF,TGCGCCAGCAGCTCGAATTATAATTCACCCCTCCACTTT,13,TRBJ1-6,TRBV5-1,.,.
CASRGGLPYEQYF,TGTGCCAGCAGAGGGGGATTGCCTTACGAGCAGTACTTC,13,TRBJ2-7,TRBV6-5,.,few
CASSLGLGTEAFF,TGTGCCAGCAGCTTGGGGCTGGGCACTGAAGCTTTCTTT,13,TRBJ1-1,TRBV7-3,.,many
CASSDVTAENTEAFF,TGCGCCAGCAGTGATGTAACAGCAGAGAACACTGAAGCTTTCTTT,15,TRBJ1-1,TRBV10-2,.,few
CSARVSGSMTYNEQFF,TGCAGTGCTAGAGTTAGCGGGAGCATGACCTACAATGAGCAGTTCTTC,16,TRBJ2-1,TRBV20-1,TRBD2,few
CASSVEWTREEQFF,TGTGCCAGCAGCGTAGAGTGGACTAGAGAAGAGCAGTTCTTC,14,TRBJ2-1,TRBV9,TRBD2,.
CASSVGGPVYGYTF,TGTGCCAGCAGCGTAGGGGGGCCAGTCTATGGCTACACCTTC,14,TRBJ1-2,TRBV9,.,few
CASSDRGLEKLFF,TGCGCCAGCAGTGACCGGGGTCTAGAAAAACTGTTTTTT,13,TRBJ1-4,TRBV12-3/TRBV12-4,.,few
CASSLAGAFYEQYF,TGTGCCAGCAGTTTGGCAGGGGCATTCTACGAGCAGTACTTC,14,TRBJ2-7,TRBV28,.,.
CSVAPRGTTDTQYF,TGCAGCGTTGCCCCCAGGGGCACCACAGATACGCAGTATTTT,14,TRBJ2-3,TRBV29-1,.,few
CASSHFGSYEQYF,TGTGCCAGCAGCCACTTTGGCTCCTACGAGCAGTACTTC,13,TRBJ2-7,TRBV4-2,.,many
CAISDFNEQFF,TGTGCCATCAGTGACTTCAATGAGCAGTTCTTC,11,TRBJ2-1,TRBV10-3,.,few
CASSSTPQGAVYEQYF,TGTGCCAGCAGTTCAACACCCCAGGGGGCCGTCTACGAGCAGTACTTC,16,TRBJ2-7,TRBV27,TRBD1,few
CATRLLNTEAFF,TGTGCCACACGACTGCTGAACACTGAAGCTTTCTTT,12,TRBJ1-1,TRBV6-1,.,few
CASRTYGGGTDTQYF,TGTGCCAGCAGAACCTACGGGGGGGGCACAGATACGCAGTATTTT,15,TRBJ2-3,TRBV6-1,TRBD2,.
CASSQTSGTSTDTQYF,TGTGCCAGCAGCCAGACTAGCGGAACTAGCACAGATACGCAGTATTTT,16,TRBJ2-3,TRBV3-1,TRBD2,.
CSARQAPLKEQFF,TGCAGCGCTCGTCAGGCTCCCTTGAAGGAGCAGTTCTTC,13,TRBJ2-1,TRBV29-1,.,.
CSANVPGHRARGYTF,TGCAGTGCTAATGTACCGGGCCACAGGGCCAGGGGCTACACCTTC,15,TRBJ1-2,TRBV20-1,.,.
CSARGGSDSYEQYF,TGCAGCGCTCGGGGGGGGTCCGATTCCTACGAGCAGTACTTC,14,TRBJ2-7,TRBV29-1,TRBD2,few
CASSFPIVPPYNEQFF,TGTGCCAGCAGTTTTCCTATTGTTCCGCCTTACAATGAGCAGTTCTTC,16,TRBJ2-1,TRBV28,.,.
CAISERGGPNEQFF,TGTGCCATCAGTGAACGGGGGGGCCCTAATGAGCAGTTCTTC,14,TRBJ2-1,TRBV10-3,TRBD2,few
CSVPGGNYGYTF,TGCAGTGTCCCGGGGGGCAACTATGGCTACACCTTC,12,TRBJ1-2,TRBV29-1,.,many
CASSRTGNRAYEQYF,TGTGCCAGCAGTAGGACAGGGAATCGTGCCTACGAGCAGTACTTC,15,TRBJ2-7,TRBV28,TRBD1,.
CASSRKYYEQYF,TGTGCCAGCAGCCGAAAATACTACGAGCAGTACTTC,12,TRBJ2-7,TRBV3-1,.,few
CASSLGLTADTQYF,TGTGCCAGCAGTTTGGGGCTTACCGCAGATACGCAGTATTTT,14,TRBJ2-3,TRBV27,.,few
CASSHHLSRGTGELFF,TGCGCCAGCAGCCATCACTTATCCAGGGGAACCGGGGAGCTGTTTTTT,16,TRBJ2-2,TRBV4-1,.,.
CASSLEAAQPQHF,TGCGCCAGCAGCTTGGAGGCCGCTCAGCCCCAGCATTTT,13,TRBJ1-5,TRBV5-1,.,few
CASSHLAGGPGYNEQFF,TGCGCCAGCAGCCATTTAGCGGGGGGGCCGGGTTACAATGAGCAGTTCTTC,17,TRBJ2-1,TRBV4-1,TRBD2,few
CASDRVDNEQFF,TGTGCCAGCGACAGGGTCGACAATGAGCAGTTCTTC,12,TRBJ2-1,TRBV2,TRBD1,.
CASSSRQGVRETQYF,TGTGCCAGCAGTTCCAGACAGGGGGTTCGGGAGACCCAGTACTTC,15,TRBJ2-5,TRBV12-3/TRBV12-4,TRBD1,many
CASSFGIHSGNTIYF,TGTGCCAGCAGTTTTGGGATTCACTCTGGAAACACCATATATTTT,15,TRBJ1-3,TRBV12-3/TRBV12-4,.,.
CSAREGGRDPYEQYF,TGCAGTGCTAGAGAGGGAGGGAGGGACCCGTACGAGCAGTACTTC,15,TRBJ2-7,TRBV20-1,TRBD2,many